This T cell receptor (beta chain) is from a study of T-cell reconstitution after alpha-beta-depleted transplantation in children. Overall study findings and caveats: Most T-cell counts and diversity one year after the transplant came from T cells that were newly produced. After transplant, at about two months, alpha-beta T cells were reportedly derived from several hundred expanded graft clones. Some patients owed their high day-60 TCRbeta diversity to surviving recipient T cells and thymic progenitors.

The CDR3 contains 12 residues. Trimming removed 6 bases from V and 5 bases from J, with 13 bases in between. Germline loops: CDR1 DFQATT, CDR2 SNEGSKA (reference sequence). Unique molecular identifiers were built into the TCRbeta library. TCRdb reanalysed the PCR reads using MiXCR and keeps one entry per CDR3 protein. The table includes hundreds of thousands of distinct CDR3 sequences, roughly a quarter detected once. This clonotype was recorded a few times. Its cognate antigen is unknown. The sequenced sample was PBMCs, mostly from graft donor cells, obtained 360 days after TCRalphabeta/CD19-depleted stem cell transplant. The clonotype was recovered from a female patient aged 2 to 10 who had a stem cell transplant for congenital amegakaryocytic thrombocytopenia, so the T cells may come from the graft donor. V and J are TRBV20-1 and TRBJ2-5; D not certain. As DNA, the CDR3 is TGCAGTGCCCCTAGGGCCGGGGAGACCCAGTACTTC. This sequence encodes CSAPRAGETQYF.